The entry that follows covers one T cell receptor (beta chain) sequence. Its antigen is currently unknown. PCR used 60 Vbeta primers and 13 Jbeta primers. Some clones are missing from TCRdb's copy, which holds only in-frame ones; the method was immunoSEQ multiplex PCR. This table holds roughly 120,000 clones, 73% found once. The data derive from a study of cytomegalovirus exposure and HLA in healthy donors. Findings and limits, study-wide: According to the study, roughly 180 TCR beta chains were cytomegalovirus-associated.

Per germline, CDR1 GTSNPN and CDR2 SVGIG (reference sequence). The V and J ends lost 0 bases and 14 bases, in that order; junction bases with no gene match: 8. CDR3 length: 12 residues. Sequenced material: PBMCs. J is TRBJ2-3 and V is TRBV30; TRBD1 aligns across 7 bases. This receptor was identified in a man between 60 and 70 years old in good health and CMV-seropositive. This chain's CDR3 is CAWSVRQGPPYF. Written as DNA, the CDR3 is TGTGCCTGGAGTGTTAGACAGGGACCTCCGTATTTT.